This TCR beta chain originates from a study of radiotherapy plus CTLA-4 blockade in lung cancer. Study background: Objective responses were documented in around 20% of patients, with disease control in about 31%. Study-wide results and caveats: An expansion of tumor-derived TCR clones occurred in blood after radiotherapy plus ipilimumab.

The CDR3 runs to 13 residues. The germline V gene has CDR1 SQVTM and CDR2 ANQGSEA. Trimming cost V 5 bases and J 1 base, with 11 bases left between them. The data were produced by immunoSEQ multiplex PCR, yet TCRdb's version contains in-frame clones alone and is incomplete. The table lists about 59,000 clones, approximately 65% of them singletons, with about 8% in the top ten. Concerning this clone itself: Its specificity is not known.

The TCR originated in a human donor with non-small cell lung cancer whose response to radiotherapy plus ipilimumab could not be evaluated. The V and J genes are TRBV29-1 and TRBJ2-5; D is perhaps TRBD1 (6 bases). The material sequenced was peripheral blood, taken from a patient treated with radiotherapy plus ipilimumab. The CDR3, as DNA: TGCAGCGTTTCGACAGGAAGCCAAGAGACCCAGTACTTC. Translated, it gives CSVSTGSQETQYF.